This T cell receptor (beta chain) is drawn from a study of blood T cells in healthy people across ages. Turning to the study itself: In model experiments, template switching was able to capture about one barcoded beta molecule for every two T cells that were present.

Trimming cost V 0 bases and J 5 bases, with 17 bases left between them. The germline gives CDR1 MGHRA, CDR2 YSYEKL. The CDR3 covers 16 residues. Every donor contributed 7.5 to 10 milliliters of peripheral blood by blood draw. The total RNA that was extracted per sample amounted to at least 5 micrograms. Combining a sample-barcoded 5' primer with a J-beta primer mix, a second PCR ran for roughly 7 to 12 cycles. Each CDR3 protein gets one entry after TCRdb re-called the 5' RACE reads with MiXCR. This sample has fewer than 1 million distinct CDR3 sequences, with 44% found just once. The sample holds a few counts of this clonotype.

This receptor was taken from a man in his fifties or sixties in good health. The chain joins TRBV4-1 to TRBJ2-7; D may be TRBD1 (5 bases). The sequenced material came from blood. CDR3 coding DNA: TGCGCCAGCAGCCAAGAAGTGGGCAGGGTTGGCAACGAGCAGTACTTC. Residues: CASSQEVGRVGNEQYF.